This paragraph reports one T cell receptor (beta chain). Per the germline V gene, CDR1 is SGHVS and CDR2 is FQNEAQ. Trimming took off 6 bases at V and 4 bases at J, with 15 bases between the two ends. This CDR3 is built from 15 residues. This specimen belongs to a study of blood T cell repertoires in COVID-19. As for the study in general: Acute and convalescent COVID-19 samples came from the United States, Italy and Spain. Sample material is recorded as cDNA or gDNA derived from T cells, B-cell-depleted T cells, or PBMCs.

Per the original data handling: Using reference gene primer amplification, nucleated cell counts were estimated. The data were produced by immunoSEQ multiplex PCR, yet TCRdb's version contains in-frame clones alone and is incomplete. V and J calls and clone size are as listed in that table; D and trimming were resolved from the DNA. The table has about 260,000 clones, about nine tenths seen once; the top ten hold about 1.6%. Sequencing was performed on peripheral blood. The chain uses TRBV7-8 and TRBJ2-2; D unresolved. The source is a woman aged 40 to 50 who had recovered from COVID-19. DNA for the CDR3: TGTGCCAGCAGTTTCGACTCTGCCTTCACCGGGGAGCTGTTTTTT. It yields the protein CASSFDSAFTGELFF.